These 26 T cell receptor beta chains were all obtained from the same sample, sequenced in a study of shared clonotypes between healthy human individuals. Some clones are missing from TCRdb's copy, which holds only in-frame ones; the method was immunoSEQ multiplex PCR. Found here are about 480,000 clones, about three quarters of them singletons; the top ten hold around 12%. The sequenced material came from PBMCs. Receptors were obtained from a woman aged 40 to 50 in good health. Some clones in this sample may be carry-over from other donors' samples.

The chain uses TRBV5-1 and TRBJ1-2, with a tentative D call TRBD1 (5 bases). Trimming cost V 4 bases and J 3 bases, with 16 bases left between them. The CDR3 covers 15 residues. CDR1 and CDR2 (germline): SGHRS, YFSETQ. CDR3 loop: CASSPGGSADYGYTF. The DNA for the CDR3 is TGCGCCAGCAGCCCCGGGGGTTCGGCGGACTATGGCTACACCTTC.

V is TRBV29-1 and J is TRBJ2-5, with D perhaps given as TRBD1 or TRBD2 (7 bases each). Deletions cut 6 bases from V and 2 bases from J, with 13 bases between. The CDR3 runs to 13 residues. The germline V gene has CDR1 SQVTM and CDR2 ANQGSEA. The CDR3 DNA follows: TGCAGCGTAAGCGGGACAGCTCAAGAGACCCAGTACTTC. This gives the protein CSVSGTAQETQYF.

This clone was detected a few times. The gene calls are TRBV7-9 and TRBJ1-1; TRBD1 might be the D (5 bases). Trimming stripped 2 bases from V and 4 bases from J, with 11 bases between. Germline V gives CDR1 SEHNR, CDR2 FQNEAQ (reference sequence). The CDR3 contains 14 residues. The CDR3 is CASSLIEGSTEAFF. The CDR3 nucleotides read TGTGCCAGCAGCTTAATTGAGGGGAGCACTGAAGCTTTCTTT. Drawing the rest from reference TRBV7-9 and TRBJ1-1, the complete variable domain is DTGVSQNPRHKITKRGQNVTFRCDPISEHNRLYWYRQTLGQGPEFLTYFQNEAQLEKSRLLSDRFSAERPKGSFSTLEIQRTEQGDSAMYLCASSLIEGSTEAFFGQGTRLTVV.

The chain combines TRBV5-8 with TRBJ1-1; weak D call: TRBD1 (5 bases). The CDR3 runs 14 residues. Per germline, CDR1 SGHTS and CDR2 YDEGEE. V lost 4 bases and J lost 4, with 14 bases in between. The CDR3 sequence is CASSRGLAVTEAFF. In nucleotides, the CDR3 is TGTGCCAGCAGCCGGGGGTTGGCGGTCACTGAAGCTTTCTTT.

The sample holds one count of this clone. The chain joins TRBV6-1 to TRBJ2-1; D unclear. The CDR3 consists of 14 residues. Trimming took 0 bases from V and 2 from J, leaving 5 bases between them. Per germline, CDR1 MNHNS and CDR2 SASEGT. For the CDR3, the DNA is TGTGCCAGCAGTGAAGCGGCAGCCTACAATGAGCAGTTCTTC. Amino acids: CASSEAAAYNEQFF.

The V and J genes are TRBV28 and TRBJ1-1, with 7 nucleotides matching TRBD1. CDR3 length: 15 residues. CDR1 MDHEN and CDR2 SYDVKM come from the germline V gene. V trimming: 6 bases; J trimming: 0 bases; junction bases outside the gene matches: 7. Here the CDR3 DNA reads TGTGCCAGCAGACCAGGGACAGCCATGAACACTGAAGCTTTCTTT. Translating gives CASRPGTAMNTEAFF.

J is TRBJ2-5 and V is TRBV18, with 9 bases that match TRBD1. This CDR3 is built from 15 residues. With V trimmed by 4 bases and J by 4 bases, 7 bases remained unmatched. CDR1 KGHSH and CDR2 LQKENI come from the germline V gene. The CDR3 protein is CASSQDRGSSETQYF. CDR3 in DNA: TGTGCCAGCTCACAGGACAGGGGCAGTTCAGAGACCCAGTACTTC.

The chain couples TRBV30 to TRBJ2-3, with a possible D match to TRBD1 (8 bases). Trimming left V 2 bases short and J 7 bases short, with 19 bases between. This CDR3 contains 15 residues. Germline loops: CDR1 GTSNPN, CDR2 SVGIG (reference sequence). CDR3 nucleotides: TGTGCCTGGAGTCCAGGGGGCGGGAGTACGAATACGCAGTATTTT. It is translated as CAWSPGGGSTNTQYF. The full variable domain, completed using reference TRBV30 and TRBJ2-3, is SQTIHQWPATLVQPVGSPLSLECTVEGTSNPNLYWYRQAAGRGLQLLFYSVGIGQISSEVPQNLSASRPQDRQFILSSKKLLLSDSGFYLCAWSPGGGSTNTQYFGPGTRLTVL.

The chain is built from TRBV7-2 and TRBJ2-5, with D uncertain. Germline lookup yields CDR1 SGHTA and CDR2 FQGNSA. V lost 2 bases to trimming and J lost 5 bases, with 12 bases between them. This CDR3 is built from 14 residues. The CDR3 loop is CASSLFKSQETQYF. In DNA form, the CDR3 reads TGTGCCAGCAGCTTATTTAAGTCGCAGGAGACCCAGTACTTC.

The rearrangement joins TRBV6-5 to TRBJ2-1; D possibly corresponds to TRBD1 (6 bases). V was pared by 1 base and J by 8 bases, with 12 bases between. CDR1 and CDR2 from the germline V gene are MNHEY and SVGAGI. The CDR3 contains 14 residues. CDR3 region: CASSYFQQGDEQFF. As DNA, the CDR3 is TGTGCCAGCAGTTACTTTCAACAGGGCGATGAGCAGTTCTTC.

This clone was seen more than once but under ten times. The V gene is TRBV28, the J gene TRBJ2-7; the match to TRBD2 covers 10 bases. There are 16 residues in the CDR3. V shed 7 bases and J 2 bases; nucleotides not matched to a gene: 11. Germline V gene data show CDR1 as MDHEN and CDR2 as SYDVKM. CDR3 sequence reads: CASTTPQRGGTYEQYF. CDR3 in DNA: TGTGCCAGCACCACCCCCCAGCGGGGGGGAACCTACGAGCAGTACTTC.

The gene calls are TRBV7-6 and TRBJ1-4, with TRBD1 matching 8 bases. The CDR3 is 19 residues long. V lost 4 bases and J lost 0; bases outside the gene matches: 13. In germline, CDR1 is SGHVS, CDR2 FNYEAQ. The CDR3 coding sequence is TGTGCCAGCAGCTCCAGAAGGGGCAGGGGGCGCGCAACTAATGAAAAACTGTTTTTT. This codes for CASSSRRGRGRATNEKLFF.

Worth noting for this clone: Within the sample, other DNA sequences also encode this same CDR3. The chain uses TRBV28 and TRBJ2-7; a possible D gene is TRBD1 (6 bases). The CDR3 consists of 14 residues. Trimming cost V 2 bases and J 3 bases, with 11 bases left between them. Germline assignment: CDR1 MDHEN and CDR2 SYDVKM. For the CDR3, the DNA is TGTGCCAGCAGTTTAACAGGGATGGTCTACGAGCAGTACTTC. It encodes CASSLTGMVYEQYF.

This chain connects TRBV18 to TRBJ1-4; D unresolved. Germline CDR1 reads KGHSH; CDR2 reads LQKENI. With 6 bases removed from V and 0 bases from J, the gap between germline ends came to 8 bases. The CDR3 is made up of 14 amino acids. The CDR3, as DNA: TGTGCCAGCTCCAATATACCAACTAATGAAAAACTGTTTTTT. It yields the protein CASSNIPTNEKLFF.

This chain links TRBV28 with TRBJ1-1; no clear D gene. CDR1 and CDR2 (germline): MDHEN, SYDVKM. This CDR3 has 12 residues. The V and J ends lost 6 bases and 7 bases respectively, with 12 bases between them. CDR3 sequence (DNA): TGTGCCAGCAGCCCCAACCAATATGAAGCTTTCTTT. Amino acids: CASSPNQYEAFF.

CDR3 amino acids: CASSLVGGGLVDGYTF. The CDR3 region has the DNA TGTGCCAGCAGCTTAGTAGGCGGGGGGCTGGTCGATGGCTACACCTTC. The chain has TRBV7-8 and TRBJ1-2; D possibly corresponds to TRBD1 (6 bases). The V end lost 1 base, the J end lost 6 bases, and 18 bases lay between the germline ends. The CDR3 is 16 residues long. Per the germline V gene, CDR1 is SGHVS and CDR2 is FQNEAQ.

The V call is TRBV28, the J call TRBJ1-5, with D tentatively TRBD1 (5 bases). The germline gives CDR1 MDHEN, CDR2 SYDVKM. The CDR3 length is 15 residues. With 5 bases removed from V and 7 bases from J, the gap between germline ends came to 18 bases. CDR3 sequence (DNA): TGTGCCAGCAGTCTCCGACGGGGGTATGTCCAGCCCCAGCATTTT. Amino acids: CASSLRRGYVQPQHF.

The gene calls are TRBV6-5 and TRBJ1-1; D remains unclear. Looked up from germline, CDR1 is MNHEY and CDR2 is SVGAGI. Deletions cut 5 bases from V and 3 bases from J, with 16 bases between. The length of the CDR3 is 15 residues. For the CDR3, the DNA is TGTGCCAGCAGTACCTCGTCGGTGGGTGACACTGAAGCTTTCTTT. Amino acid sequence: CASSTSSVGDTEAFF.

The chain employs TRBV29-1 and TRBJ2-7; the match to TRBD1 covers 7 bases. Germline CDR1 and CDR2: SQVTM and ANQGSEA. The trim removed 4 bases at V and 4 bases at J, leaving 10 bases unmatched. The CDR3 is 14 residues long. The CDR3 protein is CSVADRASPYEQYF. The CDR3 DNA reads as TGCAGCGTTGCCGACAGGGCCTCCCCATACGAGCAGTACTTC.

The chain couples TRBV4-2 to TRBJ1-4; D is unresolved. The CDR3 spans 13 residues. V lost 4 bases and J lost 8, with 11 bases in between. CDR1 LGHNA and CDR2 YNFKEQ come from the germline V gene. CDR3 protein: CASSPQMGEKLFF. CDR3 bases: TGTGCCAGCAGCCCTCAAATGGGGGAAAAACTGTTTTTT.

The table lists this clone with many counts. The J gene is TRBJ2-1, the V gene TRBV5-5; D may be TRBD2 (5 bases). V was cut by 1 base and J by 0 bases, with 14 bases left in between. The CDR3 has 17 amino acids. CDR1 is SGHKS, CDR2 YYEKEE, per germline (reference sequence). The CDR3 DNA follows: TGTGCCAGCAGCTTGAGACTACAAGACCGCTCCTACAATGAGCAGTTCTTC. This codes for CASSLRLQDRSYNEQFF.

This clone showed up many times. Other nucleotide sequences from this sample produce the same CDR3. The genes are TRBV15 and TRBJ2-5; weak D call: TRBD1 (6 bases). The length of the CDR3 is 15 residues. In germline, CDR1 is LNHNV, CDR2 YYDKDF (reference sequence). V was cut by 0 bases and J by 1 base, with 9 bases left in between. CDR3 in amino acids: CATSRDPGAQETQYF. The CDR3 nucleotides read TGTGCCACCAGCAGAGATCCAGGGGCCCAAGAGACCCAGTACTTC.

The rearrangement links TRBV18 to TRBJ2-3; weak D call: TRBD1 (5 bases). V lost 1 base to trimming and J lost 3 bases, with 11 bases between them. Germline V CDR1 and CDR2: KGHSH, LQKENI. The CDR3 has 15 residues. Here the CDR3 reads CASSPRAGQTDTQYF. CDR3 DNA sequence: TGTGCCAGCTCACCACGTGCAGGGCAGACAGATACGCAGTATTTT.

The chain links TRBV19 to TRBJ1-2, with a weak D call TRBD1 (6 bases). The CDR3 is 16 amino acids. The germline gives CDR1 LNHDA, CDR2 SQIVND (reference sequence). V was clipped by 5 bases and J by 2 bases, with 18 bases between them. The DNA of the CDR3 is TGTGCCAGTAGTGCCGCTTCAGGGGCCCTAAACTATGGCTACACCTTC. This sequence encodes CASSAASGALNYGYTF.

This clone was recorded at least ten times. V gene TRBV5-1 combines with J gene TRBJ2-7, with 7 nucleotides matching TRBD1. V was clipped by 4 bases and J by 1 base; unmatched bases: 2. CDR1 is SGHRS, CDR2 YFSETQ, per germline. The CDR3 loop spans 13 amino acids. The CDR3 here is CASSVGQSYEQYF. The CDR3 nucleotides read TGCGCCAGCAGCGTGGGACAGTCCTACGAGCAGTACTTC.

This clone has only a few counts. The V gene is TRBV15, the J gene TRBJ2-1, with a possible D match to TRBD1 (5 bases). Germline V gene sequence: CDR1 LNHNV, CDR2 YYDKDF (reference sequence). Trimming removed 6 bases from V and 4 bases from J, with 13 bases in between. The CDR3 has 14 residues. The CDR3 DNA reads as TGTGCCACCAGACCCCGACAGACATACAATGAGCAGTTCTTC. As protein: CATRPRQTYNEQFF.